This T cell receptor (beta chain) came from a study of T cell repertoires in cytomegalovirus infection. Study details: It can be stated that public TCR beta signatures indicated CMV infection as well as a matching HLA type. General observations from the study: Dominating the ex vivo response were TCR beta clonotypes that were CMV-specific and HLA-C-restricted. Cumulative public TCR beta family frequency identified CMV carriers with the relevant HLA.

V shed 7 bases, J shed 1 base, and the junction held 6 bases outside the gene matches. The CDR3 consists of 14 residues. In germline, CDR1 is SGHVS, CDR2 FNYEAQ. In TCRdb, the reads were re-called with MiXCR into one record per CDR3 protein. The sample lists over 150,000 distinct CDR3 sequences, about a sixth seen once, with around 25% in the top ten. There are a few counts of this clonotype. The antigen remains undetermined. Material: CD8+ T cells from PBMCs. The origin of this receptor is a human donor in good health (CMV status not recorded). Some clones in this sample may be carry-over from other donors' samples. This sequence joins TRBV7-6 and TRBJ1-1, with 7 nucleotides matching TRBD1. The CDR3 reads CASTPGQSNTEAFF. The CDR3, as DNA: TGTGCCAGCACCCCGGGACAGTCGAACACTGAAGCTTTCTTT.